In its sample, the clone carrying this TCR beta chain was seen a few times. Its antigen is currently unknown. This sample stems from a study of T cells in Graves' hyperthyroidism and ophthalmopathy. Study-wide points: A model of 13 V-J features distinguished ophthalmopathy from stable hyperthyroidism. Most thyroid-expanded clonotypes above 0.001 were also found in blood.

The source material, RNA transcripts, was used to amplify TCR beta CDR3 regions. In the first-round RT-PCR of the TCR CDR3, the HTBI primer set was used. Via MiXCR, TCRdb re-called the multiplex PCR reads, giving one row per CDR3 protein. The table includes about 290,000 distinct CDR3 sequences, roughly 19% detected once. The V end was cut by 1 base, the J end by 4 bases, with 8 bases between. The CDR3 length is 14 residues. Germline V lookup: CDR1 SGHRS, CDR2 YFSETQ. Ophthalmopathy in the patients scored at least 3 on Clinical Activity Score and at least 4 on NOSPECS grade, lasting under 3 months. 10 ml fresh peripheral blood yielded the PBMCs.

What was sequenced was blood. The receptor's source is a man in his fifties or sixties with Graves' ophthalmopathy. The V gene is TRBV5-1, the J gene TRBJ1-4; D remains unclear. The CDR3 DNA is TGCGCCAGCAGCTTGACAGCTAATAATGAAAAACTGTTTTTT. Its protein is CASSLTANNEKLFF. Full variable domain (outside the CDR3, taken from reference TRBV5-1 and TRBJ1-4): KAGVTQTPRYLIKTRGQQVTLSCSPISGHRSVSWYQQTPGQGLQFLFEYFSETQRNKGNFPGRFSGRQFSNSRSEMNVSTLELGDSALYLCASSLTANNEKLFFGSGTQLSVL.